A selection of T cell receptor beta chains follows, all from one sample in a study of identical twins. MiXCR, applied by TCRdb to the 5' RACE reads, yields one record per CDR3 protein. The sample holds roughly 250,000 distinct CDR3 sequences; over 13% are singletons and the top ten take around 9.5%. Source material: memory (CD45RO+) T cells sorted from blood. These receptors originate from a young woman in good health. Each CDR3 is given with its conserved first and last residue. Fields, in order: D gene, V gene, J gene, clone size, CDR3 DNA, CDR3 protein. A D gene is named only where the DNA matches it firmly. Clone size is not always given. Where it is, it says once, few, many or a class for expanded clones.

-	TRBV5-1	TRBJ2-5	many	TGCGCCAGCAGCTTGGCCGCAGGGGAAGAGACCCAGTACTTC	CASSLAAGEETQYF
-	TRBV6-1	TRBJ2-7	-	TGTGCCATAAGGGGGGAGGGCAACGAGCAGTACTTC	CAIRGEGNEQYF
TRBD2	TRBV20-1	TRBJ2-1	-	TGCAGTTCCGGGACTAGGGGATACAATGAGCAGTTCTTC	CSSGTRGYNEQFF
-	TRBV7-2	TRBJ2-7	few	TGTGCCAGCAGCTTAAGGTCCGAGTTTGCCTACGAGCAGTACTTC	CASSLRSEFAYEQYF
TRBD2	TRBV7-2	TRBJ2-1	few	TGTGCCAGCAGCTTAGGAGCGGGAGAACATGAGCAGTTCTTC	CASSLGAGEHEQFF
TRBD1	TRBV7-2	TRBJ2-7	few	TGTGCCAGCAGCTTAGGCTCGGGGACAGGGGGGTACGAGCAGTACTTC	CASSLGSGTGGYEQYF
TRBD2	TRBV6-2/TRBV6-3	TRBJ2-1	-	TGTGCCAGCAGTTACTCAGGGACTAGCGATAGCAATGAGCAGTTCTTC	CASSYSGTSDSNEQFF
-	TRBV29-1	TRBJ2-5	few	TGCAGCGTTGATGAAGGAAAAGAGACCCAGTACTTC	CSVDEGKETQYF
TRBD2	TRBV7-6	TRBJ2-3	-	TGTGCCAGCAGCCAACGACCGCCCCCTAGCGGGACTAGCACAGATACGCAGTATTTT	CASSQRPPPSGTSTDTQYF
TRBD1	TRBV20-1	TRBJ1-2	many	TGCAGTGCTAGACCGGGACAGGGGTTTAACTATGGCTACACCTTC	CSARPGQGFNYGYTF
-	TRBV29-1	TRBJ2-2	-	TGCAGCGTTCAGAGACTAGGGACCGGGGAGCTGTTTTTT	CSVQRLGTGELFF
-	TRBV4-3	TRBJ2-1	few	TGCGCCAGCAGCCAAGATTTTAGCGCGAGCTCCTACAATGAGCAGTTCTTC	CASSQDFSASSYNEQFF
TRBD2	TRBV7-2	TRBJ2-1	-	TGTGCCAGCAGCCCCTCTCGGGGGGGTCATGGGCAGTTCTTC	CASSPSRGGHGQFF
-	TRBV11-3	TRBJ1-1	few	TGTGCCAGCAGCAACGCGGGGGCCAACACTGAAGCTTTCTTT	CASSNAGANTEAFF
-	TRBV20-1	TRBJ2-3	few	TGCAGTGCCGCCCCTAGCAACGGGGGCACAGATACGCAGTATTTT	CSAAPSNGGTDTQYF
-	TRBV18	TRBJ2-7	few	TGTGCCAGCTCCCCCAATAACAACGGCTACGAGCAGTACTTC	CASSPNNNGYEQYF
-	TRBV29-1	TRBJ1-2	few	TGCAGCGGAGGAGGGAACTATGGCTACACCTTC	CSGGGNYGYTF
TRBD1	TRBV12-3/TRBV12-4	TRBJ1-2	few	TGTGCCAGCAGTTTAAGGGAGGGGGCGGGAGGCTACACCTTC	CASSLREGAGGYTF
TRBD2	TRBV20-1	TRBJ2-1	few	TGCAGTGCCCAGGGACTAGCGGGGGTCAGGGGTGAGCAGTTCTTC	CSAQGLAGVRGEQFF
-	TRBV10-3	TRBJ2-1	few	TGTGCCATCATTTCGGGGGAAAACAATGAGCAGTTCTTC	CAIISGENNEQFF
-	TRBV12-3/TRBV12-4	TRBJ1-2	-	TGTGCCAGCAGGACGGGCAGGGGAGCACATGGCTACACCTTC	CASRTGRGAHGYTF
TRBD2	TRBV20-1	TRBJ2-1	few	TGCAGTGCCCTAAATCCGGGACTAAAGGATGAGCAGTTCTTC	CSALNPGLKDEQFF
-	TRBV20-1	TRBJ2-3	few	TGCAGTGCTAGCGAAAATAGGGGGGGTACGCAGTATTTT	CSASENRGGTQYF
-	TRBV20-1	TRBJ2-1	-	TGCAGTGCTAGATTCCCAGGGAATTCAGTCAATGAGCAGTTCTTC	CSARFPGNSVNEQFF
-	TRBV29-1	TRBJ2-7	many	TGCAGCGTTGGTTTTTCGCGAGGAGGCGAGCAGTACTTC	CSVGFSRGGEQYF
-	TRBV7-8	TRBJ2-2	few	TGTGCCAGCAGCTCCCCGACAGGAAGGTACACCGGGGAGCTGTTTTTT	CASSSPTGRYTGELFF
-	TRBV20-1	TRBJ2-3	few	TGCAGTGCTACAACCGGGACTCGCACCGCTACGCAGTATTTT	CSATTGTRTATQYF
-	TRBV6-2/TRBV6-3	TRBJ1-1	-	TGTGCCAGCAGGACATCCGCGCATAGGAACACTGAAGCTTTCTTT	CASRTSAHRNTEAFF
TRBD1	TRBV20-1	TRBJ2-7	few	TGCAGTGCTAACCGGGACAGGGGACGCTACGAGCAGTACTTC	CSANRDRGRYEQYF
-	TRBV14	TRBJ1-2	-	TGTGCCAGCAGCCAAAACTTTGGGAGCGAAGGCTACACCTTC	CASSQNFGSEGYTF
-	TRBV14	TRBJ1-1	few	TGTGCCAGCAGCCAAGATCAGCGGGGGGCCCCTGAAGCTTTCTTT	CASSQDQRGAPEAFF
TRBD2	TRBV12-3/TRBV12-4	TRBJ2-7	many	TGTGCCAGCACCTTACTAGCGGGGAATTACGAGCAGTACTTC	CASTLLAGNYEQYF
-	TRBV7-2	TRBJ1-2	few	TGTGCCAGCAGCTTAGCCCACCAGACTGTCTATGGCTACACCTTC	CASSLAHQTVYGYTF
TRBD2	TRBV12-3/TRBV12-4	TRBJ2-3	few	TGTGCCGCCGGGGGGGGTGTCGACGTCACAGATACGCAGTATTTT	CAAGGGVDVTDTQYF
-	TRBV10-3	TRBJ2-3	many	TGTGCCATCAGAGGCGAACGCACAGATACGCAGTATTTT	CAIRGERTDTQYF
TRBD1	TRBV27	TRBJ1-5	many	TGTGCCAGCAGTATGACAGGGGTTCAGCCCCAGCATTTT	CASSMTGVQPQHF
TRBD2	TRBV20-1	TRBJ2-1	-	TGCAGTGCTTCGGGTACTAGCGGGAGAATCTATGAGCAGTTCTTC	CSASGTSGRIYEQFF
-	TRBV29-1	TRBJ2-1	many	TGCAGCGCTGGAGCAGGGTGGGGGATGAACAATGAGCAGTTCTTC	CSAGAGWGMNNEQFF
-	TRBV7-2	TRBJ2-2	few	TGTGCCAGCAGCCCCCAATCATCCGTCGGCGGGGAGCTGTTTTTT	CASSPQSSVGGELFF
TRBD2	TRBV6-2/TRBV6-3	TRBJ2-7	few	TGTGCCAGCAGCGAGGAAGAGGGAGGGCCCTACGAGCAGTACTTC	CASSEEEGGPYEQYF
-	TRBV7-9	TRBJ1-1	-	TGTGCCAGCAGCTTACCGGGGTCAGGGTTTGAAGCTTTCTTT	CASSLPGSGFEAFF
-	TRBV6-1	TRBJ1-2	-	TGTGCCAGCAGCCCTGGGACAAAGGGTAGCTATGGCTACACCTTC	CASSPGTKGSYGYTF
-	TRBV7-7	TRBJ2-7	many	TGTGCCAGCTCCCGGGACATCTCCTACGAGCAGTACTTC	CASSRDISYEQYF
TRBD2	TRBV3-1	TRBJ2-5	many	TGTGCCAGCAGCCAAGATTCGACTAGCGGGAGCTTTGCCTCGTACTTC	CASSQDSTSGSFASYF
-	TRBV3-1	TRBJ1-5	few	TGTGCCAGCAGCCCCCTCGGGGCGACGAATCAGCCCCAGCATTTT	CASSPLGATNQPQHF
-	TRBV7-2	TRBJ1-2	many	TGTGCCAGCAGCTACAACTATGGCTACACCTTC	CASSYNYGYTF